This T cell receptor (beta chain) was retrieved from a study of T cell repertoires in breast cancer. Study-wide context: Samples were breast cancer tumors, lymph nodes and blood from patients, and control blood.

V was trimmed by 5 bases and J by 2 bases, leaving 15 bases between them. This CDR3 spans 15 amino acids. Germline CDR1 and CDR2: MNHEY and SVGAGI. Overall study results and limits: Seven or more patient tumors shared more than 15 TCR pairs rarely seen in control blood. Transcript abundance and primer differences skewed clone recovery in emulsion RT-PCR. Tumor-involved sentinel nodes shared 7.7% of TCRs with matched tumors, tumor-free nodes approximately 2%.

The expanded emulsion RT-PCR method captured paired alpha and beta chains from CD8+ T cells. Of note for this clonotype: The antigen is unknown.

Unpaired genes were suppressed by blocking oligonucleotides during a second nested PCR. TCRdb reprocessed the emulsion pairing reads via MiXCR and lists one record per CDR3 protein. The data show about 290 distinct CDR3 sequences, 30% to 35% seen once. The J gene is TRBJ2-5, the V gene TRBV6-5; no clear D gene. Sequencing was performed on CD8+ T cells. The clonotype comes from a pool of human donors with breast cancer or a healthy control (not recorded which). The CDR3 DNA is TGTGCCAGCAGTCCTCCGGGCCACATTCAAGAGACCCAGTACTTC. As protein: CASSPPGHIQETQYF.